The clone carrying this T cell receptor (beta chain) was detected many times. Its antigen remains unidentified. The data are from a study of metastatic and nonmetastatic thyroid tumors. On the study more broadly: Repertoire data that came from the blood and tumor or nodule tissue of malignant and benign thyroid patients were compared.

Thyroid surgery was preceded by no treatment in any patient. The CDR3 totals 13 residues. CDR1 and CDR2 from the germline V gene are DFQATT and SNEGSKA (reference sequence). Trimming took 2 bases from V and 4 from J, leaving 9 bases between them. Overall study results and limits: Across blood and tumor, TCR beta diversity in malignant thyroid tumors was reportedly significantly higher than in benign nodules.

Per the study methods: To classify distant metastasis in papillary thyroid cancer, a model was built from CDR3 differences across clinicopathological groups. TCRdb re-called the PCR reads through MiXCR. These V and J calls rely on TCRdb rather than the paper's analysis. This repertoire shows about 40,000 clones, over 9.5% found once; its top ten account for around a quarter. The sequenced material came from blood. The gene calls are TRBV20-1 and TRBJ2-4, with D unclear. This receptor was taken from a female donor with papillary thyroid cancer or a benign thyroid nodule (not recorded which). Some clones in this sample may be carry-over from other donors' samples. The CDR3 DNA sequence: TGCAGTGCTAGATCGCTGAGGAAAAACATTCAGTACTTC. This codes for CSARSLRKNIQYF.